What follows describes a single TCR beta chain. Original data processing: Reference gene primers were amplified, and this amplification served to estimate nucleated cell counts. The table came from immunoSEQ multiplex PCR; TCRdb's copy has only in-frame clones and leaves some out. V, J and clone size are those of that table, while D and trimming were read from the DNA. The sample consists of some 240,000 clones, 86% of them appearing once. This sample stems from a study of blood T cell repertoires in COVID-19. This CDR3 has 13 residues. Germline-derived CDR1 and CDR2 are ENHRY and SYGVKD. The V gene end was trimmed by 8 bases and the J gene end by 7 bases; junction bases not matched to a gene: 6.

Sequences were obtained from PBMCs or T cells enriched from blood (not recorded which). This clonotype was sampled from a woman in her 40s with acute COVID-19. V usage is TRBV10-3 and J usage is TRBJ2-1, with 9 bases that match TRBD1. CDR3 protein: CAIGLDRGNEQFF. Written as DNA, the CDR3 is TGTGCCATCGGGTTGGACAGGGGTAATGAGCAGTTCTTC.